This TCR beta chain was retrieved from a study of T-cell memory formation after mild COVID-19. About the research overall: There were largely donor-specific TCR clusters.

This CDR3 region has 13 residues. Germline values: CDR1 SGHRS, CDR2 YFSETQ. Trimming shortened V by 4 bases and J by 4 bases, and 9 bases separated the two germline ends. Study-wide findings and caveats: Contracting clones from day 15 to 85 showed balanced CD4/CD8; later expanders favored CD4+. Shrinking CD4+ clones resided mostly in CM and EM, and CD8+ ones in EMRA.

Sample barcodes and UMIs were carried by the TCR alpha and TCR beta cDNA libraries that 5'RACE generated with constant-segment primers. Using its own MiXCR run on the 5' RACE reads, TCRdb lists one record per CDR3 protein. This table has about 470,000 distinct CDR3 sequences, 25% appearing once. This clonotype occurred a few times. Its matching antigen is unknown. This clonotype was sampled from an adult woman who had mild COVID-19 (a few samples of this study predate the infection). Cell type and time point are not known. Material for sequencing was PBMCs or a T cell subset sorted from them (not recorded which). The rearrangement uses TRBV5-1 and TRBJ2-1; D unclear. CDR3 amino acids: CASSLSEYNEQFF. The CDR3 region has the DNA TGCGCCAGCAGCCTTTCGGAATACAATGAGCAGTTCTTC.